One sample yielded the 5 T cell receptor beta chains listed below, sequenced in a study of T cell changes during pregnancy in multiple sclerosis. The data were produced by immunoSEQ multiplex PCR, yet TCRdb's version contains in-frame clones alone and is incomplete. The sample shows around 97,000 clones, 90% of them seen only once. This material consisted of peripheral blood, taken in the second trimester of pregnancy. These receptors all stem from a female donor in good health, enrolled as a control in a pregnancy study.

Details on this clone: An end of the junction differs from the germline gene, which may be a read error. The CDR3 sequence is CATAGDSGWSF. CDR3 sequence (DNA): TGTGCCACAGCCGGGGACTCAGGGTGGAGCTTC. The genes are TRBV7-6 and TRBJ1-2; D might be TRBD1 (5 bases). The CDR3 extends over 11 amino acids. Germline loops: CDR1 SGHVS, CDR2 FNYEAQ.

The chain uses TRBV6-1 and TRBJ2-7, with 12 bases identical to TRBD2. V dropped 3 bases and J dropped 8; count of bases not matched to a gene: 8. Germline loops: CDR1 MNHNS, CDR2 SASEGT. CDR3 size: 15 residues. In DNA form, the CDR3 reads TGTGCCAGCAGTGAGATGACTAGCGGGGGTTTACAGCAGTACTTC. It translates to CASSEMTSGGLQQYF.

The chain links TRBV10-2 to TRBJ1-1; D is possibly TRBD1 (5 bases). The length of the CDR3 is 14 residues. With 7 bases removed from V and 0 bases from J, the gap between germline ends came to 12 bases. Germline-derived CDR1 and CDR2 are WSHSY and SAAADI. The CDR3 protein is CASIWTLMNTEAFF. DNA of the CDR3: TGCGCCAGCATCTGGACACTTATGAACACTGAAGCTTTCTTT.

In this sample, this clone turned up once. The CDR3, as DNA: TGTGCCAGCAGTCTTGTCAGGGGGCAAGAAAAACTGTTTTTT. Translation: CASSLVRGQEKLFF. The genes are TRBV28 and TRBJ1-4, with 8 bases identical to TRBD1. The CDR3 covers 14 residues. Per germline, CDR1 MDHEN and CDR2 SYDVKM. J was trimmed by 8 bases and V by 5 bases; bases with no gene match: 7.

V and J are TRBV28 and TRBJ1-3; 7 bases line up with TRBD1. Unmatched junction bases numbered 10, after V lost 4 bases and J lost 7 bases. The CDR3 loop spans 15 amino acids. Germline V gene data show CDR1 as MDHEN and CDR2 as SYDVKM. CDR3 in DNA: TGTGCCAGCAGTTCTAGACAGGGCCTGGGGAACACCATATATTTT. It yields the protein CASSSRQGLGNTIYF. The whole variable domain, filled in from reference TRBV28 and TRBJ1-3, reads DVKVTQSSRYLVKRTGEKVFLECVQDMDHENMFWYRQDPGLGLRLIYFSYDVKMKEKGDIPEGYSVSREKKERFSLILESASTNQTSMYLCASSSRQGLGNTIYFGEGSWLTVV.